This T cell receptor beta chain was found in a study of cytomegalovirus exposure and HLA in healthy donors. Study as a whole: Assignment to the Caucasian-associated ancestry cluster applied to 75% to 85% of the approximately 400 genotyped donors.

This CDR3 is built from 14 residues. Germline CDR1 reads MDHEN; CDR2 reads SYDVKM. V was clipped by 5 bases and J by 5 bases, with 13 bases between them. PCR primers comprised 60 Vbeta and 13 Jbeta primers. Repertoires were generated with immunoSEQ multiplex PCR, while TCRdb's copy carries only in-frame clones and drops some. This table holds around 200,000 clones, 75% to 85% found once. The sample consisted of PBMCs. This chain links TRBV28 with TRBJ1-5; weak D call: TRBD1 (6 bases). The origin of this receptor is a girl aged 2 to 10 in good health and CMV-seropositive. The CDR3 protein is CASSPHREHQPQHF. The CDR3 DNA follows: TGTGCCAGCAGTCCCCACAGGGAGCATCAGCCCCAGCATTTT. The whole variable domain, filled in from reference TRBV28 and TRBJ1-5, reads DVKVTQSSRYLVKRTGEKVFLECVQDMDHENMFWYRQDPGLGLRLIYFSYDVKMKEKGDIPEGYSVSREKKERFSLILESASTNQTSMYLCASSPHREHQPQHFGDGTRLSIL.